This T cell receptor (beta chain) is drawn from a study of T cell responses to AZD1222 COVID-19 vaccine. General study results and limits: After the peak T cell response, and only then, were repertoires sampled. A rise in Spike-specific TCR breadth and depth followed two AZD1222 doses. Most donors were white British, females outnumbered males, and clonal diversity was possibly underestimated.

Second-dose recipients at about 4 or about 12 weeks were treated as one pooled group. With respect to this clone: The antigen is unknown.

Per the germline V gene, CDR1 is ENHRY and CDR2 is SYGVKD. V dropped 7 bases and J dropped 4 bases, with 20 bases sitting between them. The CDR3 covers 15 residues. Measured with immunoSEQ multiplex PCR; TCRdb has only the in-frame clones, and not every one. The sample yields roughly 130,000 clones, just under 95% seen once. The chain recombines TRBV10-3 with TRBJ2-7; D might be TRBD1 (6 bases). The receptor comes from an adult who received the AZD1222 COVID-19 vaccine. The material was peripheral blood, obtained 28 days after the second AZD1222 dose. The CDR3 DNA is TGTGCCATCACACAGGGAGAACCCGTTCCTTACGAGCAGTACTTC. This encodes CAITQGEPVPYEQYF.